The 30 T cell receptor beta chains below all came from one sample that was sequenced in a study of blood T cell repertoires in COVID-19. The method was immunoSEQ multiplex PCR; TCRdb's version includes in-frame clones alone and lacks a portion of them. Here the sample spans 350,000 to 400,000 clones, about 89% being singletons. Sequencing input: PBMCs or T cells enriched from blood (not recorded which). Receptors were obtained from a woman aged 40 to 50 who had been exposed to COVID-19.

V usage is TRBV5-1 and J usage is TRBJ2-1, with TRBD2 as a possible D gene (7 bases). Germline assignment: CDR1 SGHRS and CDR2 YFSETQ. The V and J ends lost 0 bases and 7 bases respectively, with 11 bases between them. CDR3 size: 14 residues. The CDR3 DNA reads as TGCGCCAGCAGCTTGGTTGCGGGGGCGAATGAGCAGTTCTTC. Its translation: CASSLVAGANEQFF.

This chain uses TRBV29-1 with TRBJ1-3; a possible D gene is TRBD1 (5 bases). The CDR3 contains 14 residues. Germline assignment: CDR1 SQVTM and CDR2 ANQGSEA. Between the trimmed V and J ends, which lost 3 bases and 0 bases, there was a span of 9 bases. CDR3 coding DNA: TGCAGCGTTGACGGTGGGGCCTCTGGAAACACCATATATTTT. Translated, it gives CSVDGGASGNTIYF.

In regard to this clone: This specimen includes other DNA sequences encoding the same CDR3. CDR3 sequence reads: CASSLGQNQETQYF. CDR3 in DNA: TGCGCCAGCAGCTTGGGGCAGAACCAAGAGACCCAGTACTTC. The chain employs TRBV5-1 and TRBJ2-5, with D uncertain. The V end was cut by 0 bases, the J end by 0 bases, with 6 bases between. Germline V gene data show CDR1 as SGHRS and CDR2 as YFSETQ. The CDR3 covers 14 residues.

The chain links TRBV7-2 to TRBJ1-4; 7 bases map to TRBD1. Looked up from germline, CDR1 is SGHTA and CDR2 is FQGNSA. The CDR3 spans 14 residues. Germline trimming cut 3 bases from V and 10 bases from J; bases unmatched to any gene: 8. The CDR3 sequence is CASSLEGARGKLFF. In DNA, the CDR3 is TGTGCCAGCAGCTTGGAGGGGGCCAGGGGAAAACTGTTTTTT.

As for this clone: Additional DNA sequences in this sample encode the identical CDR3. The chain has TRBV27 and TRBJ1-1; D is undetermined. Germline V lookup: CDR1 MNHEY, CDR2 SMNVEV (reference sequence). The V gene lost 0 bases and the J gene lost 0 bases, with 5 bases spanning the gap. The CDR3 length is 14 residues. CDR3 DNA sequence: TGTGCCAGCAGTTTATCAGTAGTGAACACTGAAGCTTTCTTT. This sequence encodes CASSLSVVNTEAFF.

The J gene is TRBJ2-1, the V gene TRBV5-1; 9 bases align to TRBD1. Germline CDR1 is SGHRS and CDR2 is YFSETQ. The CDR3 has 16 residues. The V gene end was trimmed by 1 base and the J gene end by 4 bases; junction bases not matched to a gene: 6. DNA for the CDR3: TGCGCCAGCAGCTTGACTCGGACAGGGGCTTACAATGAGCAGTTCTTC. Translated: CASSLTRTGAYNEQFF.

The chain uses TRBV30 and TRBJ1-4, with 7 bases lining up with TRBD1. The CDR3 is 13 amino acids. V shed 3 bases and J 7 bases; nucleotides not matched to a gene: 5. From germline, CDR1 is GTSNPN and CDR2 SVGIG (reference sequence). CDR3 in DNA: TGTGCCTGGAGCGACAGGGCGGGTGAAAAACTGTTTTTT. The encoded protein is CAWSDRAGEKLFF.

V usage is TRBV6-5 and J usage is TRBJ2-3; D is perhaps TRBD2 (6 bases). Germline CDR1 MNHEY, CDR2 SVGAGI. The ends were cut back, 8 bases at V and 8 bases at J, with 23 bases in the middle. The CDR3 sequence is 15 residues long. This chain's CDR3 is CASVQAPGLGSTQYF. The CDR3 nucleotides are TGTGCCAGCGTTCAAGCTCCGGGACTGGGGAGTACGCAGTATTTT.

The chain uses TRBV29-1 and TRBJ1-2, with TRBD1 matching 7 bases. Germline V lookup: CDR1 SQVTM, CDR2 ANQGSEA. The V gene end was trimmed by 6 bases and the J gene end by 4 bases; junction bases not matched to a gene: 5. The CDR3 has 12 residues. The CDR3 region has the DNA TGCAGCGTGGACCGGGACAGCTATGGCTACACCTTC. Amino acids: CSVDRDSYGYTF.

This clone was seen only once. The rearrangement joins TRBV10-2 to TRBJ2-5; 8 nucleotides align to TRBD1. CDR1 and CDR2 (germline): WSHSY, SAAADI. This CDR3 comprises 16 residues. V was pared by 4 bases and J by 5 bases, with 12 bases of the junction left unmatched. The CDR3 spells CASSGLGQGRAETQYF. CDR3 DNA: TGCGCCAGCAGTGGCCTCGGACAGGGACGAGCGGAGACCCAGTACTTC.

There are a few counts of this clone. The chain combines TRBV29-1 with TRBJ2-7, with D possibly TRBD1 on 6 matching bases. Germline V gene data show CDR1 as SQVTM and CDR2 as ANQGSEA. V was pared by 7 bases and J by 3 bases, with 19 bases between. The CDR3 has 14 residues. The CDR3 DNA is TGCAGCGGGATTAGGGGGTCCCCGTACTACGAGCAGTACTTC. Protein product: CSGIRGSPYYEQYF.

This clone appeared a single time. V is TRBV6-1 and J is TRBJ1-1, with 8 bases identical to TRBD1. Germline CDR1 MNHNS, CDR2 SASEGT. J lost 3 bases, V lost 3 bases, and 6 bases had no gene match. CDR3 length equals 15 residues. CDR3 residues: CASSDITGGDTEAFF. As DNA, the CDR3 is TGTGCCAGCAGTGATATAACAGGGGGGGACACTGAAGCTTTCTTT.

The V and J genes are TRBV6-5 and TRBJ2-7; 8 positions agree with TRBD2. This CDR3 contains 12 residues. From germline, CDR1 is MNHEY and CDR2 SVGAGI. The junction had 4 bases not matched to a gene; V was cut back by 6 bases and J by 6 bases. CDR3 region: CASRKTSAEQYF. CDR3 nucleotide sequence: TGTGCCAGCAGGAAGACTAGCGCCGAGCAGTACTTC.

The CDR3 here is CASSLEGRRRGGTGELFF. CDR3 DNA sequence: TGTGCCAGCAGCTTAGAGGGGCGGAGGCGGGGGGGCACCGGGGAGCTGTTTTTT. The gene calls are TRBV7-2 and TRBJ2-2, with TRBD2 matching 9 bases. Germline V gene data show CDR1 as SGHTA and CDR2 as FQGNSA. The CDR3 covers 18 residues. Unmatched junction bases numbered 10, after V lost 1 base and J lost 4 bases.

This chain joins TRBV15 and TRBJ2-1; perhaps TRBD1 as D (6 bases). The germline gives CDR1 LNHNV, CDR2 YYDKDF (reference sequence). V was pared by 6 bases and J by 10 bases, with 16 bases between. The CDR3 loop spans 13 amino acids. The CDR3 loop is CATREGDNFEQFF. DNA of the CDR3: TGTGCCACCAGAGAGGGGGACAACTTCGAGCAGTTCTTC.

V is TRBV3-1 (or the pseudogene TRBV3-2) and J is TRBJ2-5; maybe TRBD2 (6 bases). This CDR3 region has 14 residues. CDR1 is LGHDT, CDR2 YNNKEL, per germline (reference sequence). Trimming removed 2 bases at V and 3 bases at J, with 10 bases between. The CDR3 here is CASSQPGGEETQYF. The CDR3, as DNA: TGTGCCAGCAGCCAACCTGGCGGGGAAGAGACCCAGTACTTC.

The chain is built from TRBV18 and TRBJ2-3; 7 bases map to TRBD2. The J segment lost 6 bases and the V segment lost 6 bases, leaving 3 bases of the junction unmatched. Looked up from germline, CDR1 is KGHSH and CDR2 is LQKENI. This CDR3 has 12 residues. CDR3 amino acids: CASSTGGDTQYF. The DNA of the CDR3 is TGTGCCAGCTCGACCGGGGGGGATACGCAGTATTTT.

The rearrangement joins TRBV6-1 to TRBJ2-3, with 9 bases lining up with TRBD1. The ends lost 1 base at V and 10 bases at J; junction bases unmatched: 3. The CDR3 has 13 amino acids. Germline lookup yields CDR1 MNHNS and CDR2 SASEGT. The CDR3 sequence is CASSEGDRGAQYF. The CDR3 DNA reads TGTGCCAGCAGTGAAGGAGACAGGGGGGCGCAGTATTTT.

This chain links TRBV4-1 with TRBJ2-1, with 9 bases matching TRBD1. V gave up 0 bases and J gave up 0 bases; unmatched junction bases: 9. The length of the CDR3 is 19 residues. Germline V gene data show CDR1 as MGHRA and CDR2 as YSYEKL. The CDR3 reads CASSQDAGDRADSYNEQFF. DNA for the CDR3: TGCGCCAGCAGCCAAGATGCGGGGGACAGGGCAGACTCCTACAATGAGCAGTTCTTC.

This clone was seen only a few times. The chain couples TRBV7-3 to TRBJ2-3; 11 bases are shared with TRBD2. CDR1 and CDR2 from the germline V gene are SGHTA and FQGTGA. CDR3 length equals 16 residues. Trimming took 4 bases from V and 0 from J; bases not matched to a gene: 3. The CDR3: CASSSRLAGSTDTQYF. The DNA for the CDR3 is TGTGCCAGCAGCTCTCGACTAGCGGGGAGCACAGATACGCAGTATTTT.

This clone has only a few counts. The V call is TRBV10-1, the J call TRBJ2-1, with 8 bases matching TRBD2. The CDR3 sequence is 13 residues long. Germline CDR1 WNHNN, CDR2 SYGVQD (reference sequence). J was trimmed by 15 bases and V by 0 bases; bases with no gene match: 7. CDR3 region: CASSESARGVGFF. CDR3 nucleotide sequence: TGCGCCAGCAGTGAGTCAGCGCGGGGGGTAGGGTTCTTC.

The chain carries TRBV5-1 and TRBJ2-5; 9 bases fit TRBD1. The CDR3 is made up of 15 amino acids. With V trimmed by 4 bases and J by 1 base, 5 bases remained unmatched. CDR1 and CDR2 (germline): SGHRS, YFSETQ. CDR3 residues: CASSLRQGGQETQYF. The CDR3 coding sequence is TGCGCCAGCAGCCTCCGACAGGGGGGCCAAGAGACCCAGTACTTC.

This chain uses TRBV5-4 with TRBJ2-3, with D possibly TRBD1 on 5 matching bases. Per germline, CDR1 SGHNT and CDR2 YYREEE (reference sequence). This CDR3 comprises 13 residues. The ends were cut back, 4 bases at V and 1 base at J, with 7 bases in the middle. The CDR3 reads CASSQGGTDTQYF. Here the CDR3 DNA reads TGTGCCAGCAGCCAAGGGGGCACAGATACGCAGTATTTT.

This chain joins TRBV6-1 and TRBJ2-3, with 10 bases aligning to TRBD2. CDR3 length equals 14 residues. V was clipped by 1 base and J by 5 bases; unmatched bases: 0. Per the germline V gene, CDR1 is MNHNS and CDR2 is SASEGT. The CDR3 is CASSEGTSGDTQYF. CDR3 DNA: TGTGCCAGCAGTGAAGGGACTAGCGGAGATACGCAGTATTTT.

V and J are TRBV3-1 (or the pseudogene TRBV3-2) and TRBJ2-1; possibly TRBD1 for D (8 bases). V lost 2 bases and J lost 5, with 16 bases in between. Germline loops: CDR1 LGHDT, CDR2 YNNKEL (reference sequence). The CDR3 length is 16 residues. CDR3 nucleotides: TGTGCCAGCAGCCAATTAAACAGGGGGGGGAACAATGAGCAGTTCTTC. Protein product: CASSQLNRGGNNEQFF.

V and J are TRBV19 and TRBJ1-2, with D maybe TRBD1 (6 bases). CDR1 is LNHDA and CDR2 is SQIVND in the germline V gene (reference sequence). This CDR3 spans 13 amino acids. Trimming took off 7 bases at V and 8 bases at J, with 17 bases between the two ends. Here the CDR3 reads CASTARTGMGYTF. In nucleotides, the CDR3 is TGTGCCAGTACCGCTAGAACAGGGATGGGCTACACCTTC.

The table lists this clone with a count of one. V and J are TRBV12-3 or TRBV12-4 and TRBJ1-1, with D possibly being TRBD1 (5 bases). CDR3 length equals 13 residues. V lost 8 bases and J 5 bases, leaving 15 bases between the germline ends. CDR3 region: CASEGQAGTEAFF. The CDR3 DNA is TGTGCCAGCGAAGGGCAGGCAGGGACTGAAGCTTTCTTT.

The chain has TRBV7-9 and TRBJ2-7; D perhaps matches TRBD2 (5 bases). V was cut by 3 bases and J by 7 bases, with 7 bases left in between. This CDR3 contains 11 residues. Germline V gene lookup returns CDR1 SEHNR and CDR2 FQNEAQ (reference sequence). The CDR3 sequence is CASSFPGEQYF. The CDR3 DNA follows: TGTGCCAGCAGCTTCCCGGGGGAGCAGTACTTC.

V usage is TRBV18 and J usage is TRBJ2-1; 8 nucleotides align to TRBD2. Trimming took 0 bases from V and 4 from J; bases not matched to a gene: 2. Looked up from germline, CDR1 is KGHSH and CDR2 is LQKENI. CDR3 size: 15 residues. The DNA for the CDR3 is TGTGCCAGCTCACCACCAAGCGGGGGATACAATGAGCAGTTCTTC. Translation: CASSPPSGGYNEQFF.

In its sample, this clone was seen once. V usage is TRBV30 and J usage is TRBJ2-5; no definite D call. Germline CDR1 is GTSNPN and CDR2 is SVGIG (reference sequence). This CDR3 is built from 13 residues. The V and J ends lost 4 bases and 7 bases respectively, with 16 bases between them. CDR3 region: CAWTIGGAGTQYF. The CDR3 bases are TGTGCCTGGACGATAGGCGGAGCTGGGACCCAGTACTTC.